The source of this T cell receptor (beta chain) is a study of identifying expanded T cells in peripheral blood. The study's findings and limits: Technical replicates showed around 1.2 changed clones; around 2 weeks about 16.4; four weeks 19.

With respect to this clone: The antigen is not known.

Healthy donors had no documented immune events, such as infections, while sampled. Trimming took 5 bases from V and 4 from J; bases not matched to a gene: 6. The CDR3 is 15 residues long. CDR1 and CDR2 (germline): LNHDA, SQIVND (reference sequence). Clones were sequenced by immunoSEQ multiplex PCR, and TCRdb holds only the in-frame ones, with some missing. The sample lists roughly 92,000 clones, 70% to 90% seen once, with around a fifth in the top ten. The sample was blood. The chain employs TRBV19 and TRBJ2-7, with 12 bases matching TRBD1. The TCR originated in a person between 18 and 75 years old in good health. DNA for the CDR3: TGTGCCAGTAGTCTCGGGACAGGGGGCGTATACGAGCAGTACTTC. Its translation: CASSLGTGGVYEQYF.